This TCR beta chain derives from a study of blood T cells in healthy people across ages. The second PCR ran about 6 to 11 cycles with a sample-barcoded 5' primer and J-beta primers. TCRdb analysed the 5' RACE reads with MiXCR anew, one entry per CDR3 protein. This sample yields more than 1,000,000 distinct CDR3 sequences, of which 20% to 25% are seen a single time; about 0.72% belongs to the top ten. In this sample, this clonotype turned up a few times. Its antigen is unknown. The study, taken as a whole, reports: Among T cells, TCR beta diversity per million cells dropped roughly linearly as age rose. Across samples, TCR beta diversity tracked strongly with naive T cell percentage. It was held that diversity estimates obtained from one million T cells represented underestimates.

These data are also associated with another study on T cells of mothers and their children. Turning to that study: cDNA was synthesized from all extracted RNA at about 1.5 ug per reaction.

The clonotype comes from a girl aged 2-10 years in good health. The specimen was blood.

The CDR3 nucleotides are TGTGCCAGCAGCCCCGGGACAGGGATCACAGATACGCAGTATTTT. Encoded protein: CASSPGTGITDTQYF. The J gene is TRBJ2-3, the V gene TRBV7-9; 9 nucleotides align to TRBD1. This CDR3 has 15 residues. J lost 2 bases, V lost 5 bases, and 5 bases had no gene match. From germline, CDR1 is SEHNR and CDR2 FQNEAQ (reference sequence).